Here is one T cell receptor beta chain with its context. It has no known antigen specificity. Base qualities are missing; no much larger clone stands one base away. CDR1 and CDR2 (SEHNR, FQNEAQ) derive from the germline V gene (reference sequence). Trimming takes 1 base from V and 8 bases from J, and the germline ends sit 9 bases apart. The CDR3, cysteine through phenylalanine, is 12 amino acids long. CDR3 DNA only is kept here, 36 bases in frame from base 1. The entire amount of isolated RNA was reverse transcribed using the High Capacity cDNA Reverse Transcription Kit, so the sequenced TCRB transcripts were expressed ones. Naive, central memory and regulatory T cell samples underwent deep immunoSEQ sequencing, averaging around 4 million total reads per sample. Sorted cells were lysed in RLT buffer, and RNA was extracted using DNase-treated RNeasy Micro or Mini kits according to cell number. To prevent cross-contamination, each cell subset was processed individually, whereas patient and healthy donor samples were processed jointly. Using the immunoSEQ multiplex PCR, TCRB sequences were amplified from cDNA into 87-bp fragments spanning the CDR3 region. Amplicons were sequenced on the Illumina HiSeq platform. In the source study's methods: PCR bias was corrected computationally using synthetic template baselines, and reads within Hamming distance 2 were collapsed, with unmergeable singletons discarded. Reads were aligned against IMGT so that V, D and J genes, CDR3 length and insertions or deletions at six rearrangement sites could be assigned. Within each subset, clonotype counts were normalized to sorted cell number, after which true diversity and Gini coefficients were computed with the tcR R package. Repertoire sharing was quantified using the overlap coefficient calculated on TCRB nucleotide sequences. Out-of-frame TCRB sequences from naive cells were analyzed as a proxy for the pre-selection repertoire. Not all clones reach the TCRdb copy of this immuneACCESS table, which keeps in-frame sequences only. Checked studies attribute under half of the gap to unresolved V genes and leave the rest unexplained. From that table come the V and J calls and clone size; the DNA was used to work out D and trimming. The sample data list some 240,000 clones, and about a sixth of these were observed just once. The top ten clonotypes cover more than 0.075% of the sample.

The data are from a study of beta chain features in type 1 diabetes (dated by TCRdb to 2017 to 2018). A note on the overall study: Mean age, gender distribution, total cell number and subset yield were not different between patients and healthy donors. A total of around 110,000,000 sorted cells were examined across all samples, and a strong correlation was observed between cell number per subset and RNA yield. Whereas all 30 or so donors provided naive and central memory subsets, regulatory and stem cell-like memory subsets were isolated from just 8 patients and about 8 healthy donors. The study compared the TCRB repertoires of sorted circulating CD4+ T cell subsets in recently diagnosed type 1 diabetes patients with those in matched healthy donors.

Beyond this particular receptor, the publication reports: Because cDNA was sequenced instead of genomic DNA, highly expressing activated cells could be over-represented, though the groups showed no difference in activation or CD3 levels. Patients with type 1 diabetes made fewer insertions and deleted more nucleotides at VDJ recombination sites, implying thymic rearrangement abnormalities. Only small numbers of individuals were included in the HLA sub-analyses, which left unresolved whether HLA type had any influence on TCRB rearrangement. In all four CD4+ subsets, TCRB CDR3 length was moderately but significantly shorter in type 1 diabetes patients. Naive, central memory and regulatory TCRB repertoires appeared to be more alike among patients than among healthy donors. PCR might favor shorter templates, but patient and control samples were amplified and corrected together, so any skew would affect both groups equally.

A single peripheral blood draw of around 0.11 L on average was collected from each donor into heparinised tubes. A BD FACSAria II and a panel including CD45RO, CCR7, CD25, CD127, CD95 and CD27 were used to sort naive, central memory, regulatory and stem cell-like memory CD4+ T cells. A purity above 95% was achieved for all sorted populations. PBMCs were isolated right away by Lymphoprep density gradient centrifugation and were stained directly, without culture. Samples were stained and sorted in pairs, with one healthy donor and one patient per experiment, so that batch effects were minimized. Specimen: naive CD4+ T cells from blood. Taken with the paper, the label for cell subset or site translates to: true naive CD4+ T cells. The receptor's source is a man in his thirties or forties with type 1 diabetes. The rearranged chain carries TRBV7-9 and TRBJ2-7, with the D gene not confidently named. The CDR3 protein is CASSLVDRKQYF. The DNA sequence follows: TGTGCCAGCAGCTTAGTCGACCGAAAGCAGTACTTC.